This T cell receptor (beta chain) was documented in a study of T cell repertoires in cytomegalovirus infection. Study-level background: Both recently identified HLA-C-restricted and well-studied HLA-B-restricted CMV epitopes were used in the study. Matching HLA type and CMV infection were both indicated by public TCR beta signatures. The study, taken as a whole, reports: HLA-C-restricted CMV-specific TCR beta clonotypes were dominant in the ex vivo response.

Per germline, CDR1 SGHRS and CDR2 YFSETQ. The CDR3 is 15 residues long. V dropped 0 bases and J dropped 0 bases, with 9 bases sitting between them. Remarks on this clonotype: Its target is not known.

TCRdb passed the reads through MiXCR, listing each CDR3 protein once. The table has 100,000 to 150,000 distinct CDR3 sequences, about 32% seen once. The chain employs TRBV5-1 and TRBJ1-1; D remains ambiguous. The material sequenced was CD8+ T cells from cultured PBMCs, taken from culture after CMV antigen stimulation. The TCR originated in a human donor in good health (CMV status not recorded). Some clones in this sample may be carry-over from other donors' samples. CDR3 nucleotide sequence: TGCGCCAGCAGCTTGGGGGCAGGACTGAACACTGAAGCTTTCTTT. Translating gives CASSLGAGLNTEAFF.